The T cell receptor (beta chain) under discussion was sequenced for a study of blood T cell repertoires in COVID-19. On the study more broadly: PBMCs, B-cell-depleted T cells, or T cells provided the cDNA or gDNA that made up the material.

Looked up from germline, CDR1 is MNHNS and CDR2 is SASEGT. V shed 1 base and J shed 6 bases, with 15 bases lying between them. The CDR3 has 15 amino acids. Here immunoSEQ multiplex PCR was the method, and the copy in TCRdb shows in-frame clones only, minus some. The sample has about 440,000 clones, about 92% seen once. The chain carries TRBV6-1 and TRBJ1-2; D gene uncertain. The sequence was collected from a man between 18 and 29 years old who had recovered from COVID-19. Sequences were obtained from PBMCs or T cells enriched from blood (not recorded which). DNA of the CDR3: TGTGCCAGCAGTGAAGTTGAGAGGGTCGGGAATGGCTACACCTTC. It is translated as CASSEVERVGNGYTF.